Presented here are 10 T cell receptor beta chains from one specimen sequenced in a study of OX40 agonist ivuxolimab in advanced cancers. Sequenced by immunoSEQ multiplex PCR; TCRdb stores in-frame clones only, minus some. The profile shows 70,000 to 100,000 clones, 85% to 90% of them singletons. The starting material was CD4+ or CD8+ T cells sorted from blood, obtained in a trial of the OX40 agonist ivuxolimab. Every receptor here comes from an adult with an advanced solid tumor such as melanoma, head and neck, liver or kidney cancer.

V and J are TRBV2 and TRBJ1-1; D unclear. Deletions cut 2 bases from V and 5 bases from J, with 12 bases between. From germline, CDR1 is SNHLY and CDR2 FYNNEI. The CDR3 has 14 amino acids. CDR3 sequence: CASSERGPGTEAFF. CDR3 bases: TGTGCCAGCAGTGAACGCGGGCCGGGTACTGAAGCTTTCTTT.

The rearrangement joins TRBV5-1 to TRBJ2-3, with 9 bases identical to TRBD1. The length of the CDR3 is 15 residues. Losses at the gene ends were 3 bases for V and 1 base for J; bases not matched to a gene: 3. The V gene's germline CDR1 is SGHRS and CDR2 YFSETQ. The CDR3 nucleotides read TGCGCCAGCAGCTCCCGGGACAGGGGCACAGATACGCAGTATTTT. Translation: CASSSRDRGTDTQYF.

The rearrangement joins TRBV25-1 to TRBJ2-3, with 8 bases identical to TRBD2. CDR1 MGHDK and CDR2 SYGVNS come from the germline V gene. This CDR3 spans 15 amino acids. V shed 3 bases, J shed 0 bases, and the junction held 2 bases outside the gene matches. CDR3 DNA sequence: TGTGCCAGCAGTGATACTAGCGGAAGCACAGATACGCAGTATTTT. Its protein is CASSDTSGSTDTQYF.

CDR3 in DNA: TGTGCCAGCAGCGATGAAAACTACGAGCAGTACTTC. It yields the protein CASSDENYEQYF. The genes are TRBV2 and TRBJ2-7; D gene uncertain. The CDR3 length is 12 residues. CDR1 is SNHLY, CDR2 FYNNEI, per germline. V was trimmed by 6 bases and J by 3 bases, leaving 9 bases between them.

The chain employs TRBV29-1 and TRBJ2-3; the match to TRBD2 covers 8 bases. V dropped 4 bases and J dropped 5; count of bases not matched to a gene: 2. There are 12 residues in the CDR3. The germline V gene has CDR1 SQVTM and CDR2 ANQGSEA. CDR3 region: CSVGAGGDTQYF. CDR3 DNA sequence: TGCAGCGTTGGGGCGGGAGGAGATACGCAGTATTTT.

The V gene is TRBV28, the J gene TRBJ1-1, with unresolved D. CDR3 length: 14 amino acids. Germline CDR1 is MDHEN and CDR2 is SYDVKM. Trimming left V 7 bases short and J 2 bases short, with 14 bases between. The CDR3 reads CASNMAPPNTEAFF. The CDR3 DNA reads TGTGCCAGCAATATGGCCCCTCCCAACACTGAAGCTTTCTTT.

This sequence joins TRBV5-4 and TRBJ2-1; TRBD2 matches 7 bases. The CDR3 has 16 residues. The junction had 3 bases not matched to a gene; V was cut back by 0 bases and J by 0 bases. The V gene's germline CDR1 is SGHNT and CDR2 YYREEE (reference sequence). The CDR3 coding sequence is TGTGCCAGCAGCTTGGCTGGCGGGAGCTCCTACAATGAGCAGTTCTTC. Translation: CASSLAGGSSYNEQFF.

This clone has only a few counts. The V gene is TRBV5-8, the J gene TRBJ2-1; 8 nucleotides agree with TRBD2. The CDR3 length is 12 residues. CDR1 and CDR2 (germline): SGHTS, YDEGEE. Germline trimming cut 4 bases from V and 9 bases from J; bases unmatched to any gene: 3. CDR3 sequence: CASSRTSTEQFF. In nucleotides, the CDR3 is TGTGCCAGCAGCCGGACTAGCACTGAGCAGTTCTTC.

This clone occurred once. This rearrangement joins TRBV4-1 to TRBJ1-3; 9 bases fit TRBD1. This CDR3 has 16 amino acids. V lost 4 bases to trimming and J lost 9 bases; unmatched junction nucleotides: 13. CDR1 MGHRA and CDR2 YSYEKL come from the germline V gene. The CDR3 loop is CASSPSEQGALFTIYF. The CDR3, as DNA: TGCGCCAGCAGCCCCTCCGAACAGGGGGCACTTTTCACCATATATTTT.

J is TRBJ1-1 and V is TRBV19, with a tentative D call TRBD1 (5 bases). This CDR3 is built from 13 residues. In germline, CDR1 is LNHDA, CDR2 SQIVND (reference sequence). The V end lost 4 bases, the J end lost 3 bases, and 9 bases lay between the germline ends. CDR3 loop: CASSSTGDTEAFF. CDR3 DNA sequence: TGTGCCAGTAGTAGTACGGGGGACACTGAAGCTTTCTTT.